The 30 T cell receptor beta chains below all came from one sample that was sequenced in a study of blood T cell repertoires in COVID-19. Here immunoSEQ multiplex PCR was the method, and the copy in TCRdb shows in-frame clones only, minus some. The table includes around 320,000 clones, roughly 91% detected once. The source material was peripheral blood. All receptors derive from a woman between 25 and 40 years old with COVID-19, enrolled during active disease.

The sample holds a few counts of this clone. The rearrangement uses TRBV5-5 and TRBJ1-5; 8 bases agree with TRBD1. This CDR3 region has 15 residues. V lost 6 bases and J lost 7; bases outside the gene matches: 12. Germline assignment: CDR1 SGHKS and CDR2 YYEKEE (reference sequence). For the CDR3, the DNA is TGTGCCAGCAACCTGAGGGGACAGGAGCTACAGCCCCAGCATTTT. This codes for CASNLRGQELQPQHF.

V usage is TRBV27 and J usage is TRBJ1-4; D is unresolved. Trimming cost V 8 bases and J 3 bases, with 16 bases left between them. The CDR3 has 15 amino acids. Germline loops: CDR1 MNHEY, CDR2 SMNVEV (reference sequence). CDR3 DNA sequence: TGTGCCAGCGGGCACGGGGAAGCAGCTAATGAAAAACTGTTTTTT. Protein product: CASGHGEAANEKLFF.

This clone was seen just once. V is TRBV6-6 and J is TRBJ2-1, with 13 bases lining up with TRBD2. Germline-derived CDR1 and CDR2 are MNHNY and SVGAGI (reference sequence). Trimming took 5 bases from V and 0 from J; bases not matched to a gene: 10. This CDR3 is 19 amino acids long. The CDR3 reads CASSPRTSGGATSYNEQFF. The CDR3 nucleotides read TGTGCCAGCAGTCCTCGGACTAGCGGGGGTGCTACCTCCTACAATGAGCAGTTCTTC.

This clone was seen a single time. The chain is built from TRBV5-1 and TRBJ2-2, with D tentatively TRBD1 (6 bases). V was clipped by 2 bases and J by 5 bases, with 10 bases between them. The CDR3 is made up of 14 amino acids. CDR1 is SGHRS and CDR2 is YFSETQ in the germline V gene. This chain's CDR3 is CASSFPDRTGELFF. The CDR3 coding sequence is TGCGCCAGCAGCTTCCCGGACAGAACCGGGGAGCTGTTTTTT.

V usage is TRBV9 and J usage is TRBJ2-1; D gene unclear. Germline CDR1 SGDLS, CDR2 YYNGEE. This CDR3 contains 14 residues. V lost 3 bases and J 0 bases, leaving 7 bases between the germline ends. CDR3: CASSAPNSYNEQFF. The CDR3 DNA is TGTGCCAGCAGCGCCCCTAACTCCTACAATGAGCAGTTCTTC.

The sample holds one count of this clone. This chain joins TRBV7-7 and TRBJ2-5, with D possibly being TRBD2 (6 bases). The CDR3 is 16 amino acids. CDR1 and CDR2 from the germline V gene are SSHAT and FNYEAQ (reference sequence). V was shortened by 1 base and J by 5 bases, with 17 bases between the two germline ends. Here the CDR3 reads CASSLGASVGAETQYF. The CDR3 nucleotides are TGTGCCAGCAGCTTAGGGGCTAGCGTAGGAGCGGAGACCCAGTACTTC.

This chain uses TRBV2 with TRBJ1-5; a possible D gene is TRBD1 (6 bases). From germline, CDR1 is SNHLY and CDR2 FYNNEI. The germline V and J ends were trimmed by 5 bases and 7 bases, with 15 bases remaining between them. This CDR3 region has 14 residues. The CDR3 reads CASSLYLGAQPQHF. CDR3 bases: TGTGCCAGCAGTCTATACTTGGGGGCCCAGCCCCAGCATTTT.

The CDR3 region has the DNA TGTGCCAGCAGCATCACTAGCGGCAACAATGAGCAGTTCTTC. This sequence encodes CASSITSGNNEQFF. This chain connects TRBV7-9 to TRBJ2-1; 8 bases align to TRBD2. CDR1 and CDR2 (germline): SEHNR, FQNEAQ (reference sequence). J was trimmed by 5 bases and V by 5 bases; bases with no gene match: 5. The CDR3 sequence is 14 residues long.

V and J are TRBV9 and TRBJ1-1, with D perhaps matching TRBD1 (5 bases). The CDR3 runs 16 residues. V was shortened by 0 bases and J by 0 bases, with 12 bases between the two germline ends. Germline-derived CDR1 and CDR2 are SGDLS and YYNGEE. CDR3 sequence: CASSVDWGGLNTEAFF. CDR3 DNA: TGTGCCAGCAGCGTAGACTGGGGCGGACTGAACACTGAAGCTTTCTTT.

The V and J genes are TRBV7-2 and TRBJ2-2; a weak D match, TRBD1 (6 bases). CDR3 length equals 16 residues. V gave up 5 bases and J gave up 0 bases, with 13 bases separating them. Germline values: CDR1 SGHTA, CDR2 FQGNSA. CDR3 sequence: CASSKSQGTNTGELFF. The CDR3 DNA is TGTGCCAGCAGCAAATCACAGGGAACGAACACCGGGGAGCTGTTTTTT.

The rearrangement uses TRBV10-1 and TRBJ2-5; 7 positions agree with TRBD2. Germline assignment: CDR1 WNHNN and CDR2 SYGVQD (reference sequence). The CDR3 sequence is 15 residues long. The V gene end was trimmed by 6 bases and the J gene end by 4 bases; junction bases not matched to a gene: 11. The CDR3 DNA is TGCGCCAGCAGCGGAGATGCGGGGGTCGCAGAGACCCAGTACTTC. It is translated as CASSGDAGVAETQYF.

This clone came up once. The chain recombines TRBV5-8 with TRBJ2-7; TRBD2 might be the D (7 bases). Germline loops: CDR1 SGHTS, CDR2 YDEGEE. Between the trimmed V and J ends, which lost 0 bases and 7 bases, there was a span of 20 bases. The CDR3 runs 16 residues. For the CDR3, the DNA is TGTGCCAGCAGCTTGGGGGTCGCGGGGGCCGCTTGGGAGCAGTACTTC. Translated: CASSLGVAGAAWEQYF.

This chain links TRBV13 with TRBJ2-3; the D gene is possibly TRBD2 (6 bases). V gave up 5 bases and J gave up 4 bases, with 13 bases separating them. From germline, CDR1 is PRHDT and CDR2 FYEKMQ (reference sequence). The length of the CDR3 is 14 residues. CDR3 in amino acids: CASSPRGTADTQYF. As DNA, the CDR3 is TGTGCCAGCAGCCCTCGGGGGACGGCAGATACGCAGTATTTT. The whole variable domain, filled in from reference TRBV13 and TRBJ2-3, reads AAGVIQSPRHLIKEKRETATLKCYPIPRHDTVYWYQQGPGQDPQFLISFYEKMQSDKGSIPDRFSAQQFSDYHSELNMSSLELGDSALYFCASSPRGTADTQYFGPGTRLTVL.

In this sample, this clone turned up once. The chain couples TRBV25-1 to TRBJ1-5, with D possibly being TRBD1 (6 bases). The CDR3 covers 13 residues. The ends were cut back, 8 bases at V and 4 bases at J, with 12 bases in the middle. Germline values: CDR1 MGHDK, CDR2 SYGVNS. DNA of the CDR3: TGTGCCAGCCAGCGGACAGAAAATCAGCCCCAGCATTTT. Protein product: CASQRTENQPQHF.

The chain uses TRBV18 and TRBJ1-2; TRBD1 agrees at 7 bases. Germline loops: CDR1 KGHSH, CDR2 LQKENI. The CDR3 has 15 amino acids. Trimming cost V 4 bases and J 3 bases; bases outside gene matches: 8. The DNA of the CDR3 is TGTGCCAGCTCACAAACAGGGGATCGCCACTATGGCTACACCTTC. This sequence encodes CASSQTGDRHYGYTF. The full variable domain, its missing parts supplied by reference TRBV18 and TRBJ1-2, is NAGVMQNPRHLVRRRGQEARLRCSPMKGHSHVYWYRQLPEEGLKFMVYLQKENIIDESGMPKERFSAEFPKEGPSILRIQQVVRGDSAAYFCASSQTGDRHYGYTFGSGTRLTVV.

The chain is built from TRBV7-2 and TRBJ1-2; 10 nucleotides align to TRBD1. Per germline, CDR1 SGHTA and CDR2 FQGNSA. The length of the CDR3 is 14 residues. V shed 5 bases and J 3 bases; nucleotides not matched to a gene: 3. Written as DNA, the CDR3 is TGTGCCAGCAGCGACAGGGGGCCCTACTATGGCTACACCTTC. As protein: CASSDRGPYYGYTF.

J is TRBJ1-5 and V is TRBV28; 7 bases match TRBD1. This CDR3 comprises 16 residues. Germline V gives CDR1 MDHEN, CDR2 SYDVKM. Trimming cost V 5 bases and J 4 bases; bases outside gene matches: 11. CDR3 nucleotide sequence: TGTGCCAGCAGTCCCTTTAACAGGGGTGAGAATCAGCCCCAGCATTTT. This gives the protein CASSPFNRGENQPQHF. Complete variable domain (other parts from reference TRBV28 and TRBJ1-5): DVKVTQSSRYLVKRTGEKVFLECVQDMDHENMFWYRQDPGLGLRLIYFSYDVKMKEKGDIPEGYSVSREKKERFSLILESASTNQTSMYLCASSPFNRGENQPQHFGDGTRLSIL.

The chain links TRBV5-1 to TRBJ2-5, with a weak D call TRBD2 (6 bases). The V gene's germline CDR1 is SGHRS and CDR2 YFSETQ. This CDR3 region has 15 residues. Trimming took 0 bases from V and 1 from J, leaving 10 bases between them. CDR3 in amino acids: CASSLAEEGQETQYF. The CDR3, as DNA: TGCGCCAGCAGCTTGGCCGAGGAGGGCCAAGAGACCCAGTACTTC.

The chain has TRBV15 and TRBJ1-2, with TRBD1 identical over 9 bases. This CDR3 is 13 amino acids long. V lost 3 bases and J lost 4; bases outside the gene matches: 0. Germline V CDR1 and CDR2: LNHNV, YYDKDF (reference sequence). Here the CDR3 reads CATSRTGGYGYTF. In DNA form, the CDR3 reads TGTGCCACCAGCAGGACAGGGGGCTATGGCTACACCTTC.

The chain's CDR3 is CASRGGNSPLHF. CDR3 coding DNA: TGTGCCAGCAGAGGGGGCAACTCACCCCTCCACTTT. The genes are TRBV6-5 and TRBJ1-6, with TRBD1 matching 7 bases. This CDR3 region has 12 residues. From germline, CDR1 is MNHEY and CDR2 SVGAGI. Germline trimming cut 6 bases from V and 10 bases from J; bases unmatched to any gene: 3.

CDR3 amino acids: CASSLSGGAGRTQYF. In nucleotides, the CDR3 is TGCGCCAGCAGCTTGAGCGGCGGTGCTGGCAGGACGCAGTATTTT. The rearrangement uses TRBV5-1 and TRBJ2-3, with a tentative D call TRBD2 (5 bases). This CDR3 comprises 15 residues. Looked up from germline, CDR1 is SGHRS and CDR2 is YFSETQ. V dropped 1 base and J dropped 9 bases, with 18 bases sitting between them.

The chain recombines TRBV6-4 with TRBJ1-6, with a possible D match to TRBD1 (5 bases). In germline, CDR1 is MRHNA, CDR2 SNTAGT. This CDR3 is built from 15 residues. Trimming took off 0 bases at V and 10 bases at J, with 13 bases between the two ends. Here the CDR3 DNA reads TGTGCCAGCAGTGACTCTCGGGGGGGAAACTCACCCCTCCACTTT. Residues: CASSDSRGGNSPLHF.

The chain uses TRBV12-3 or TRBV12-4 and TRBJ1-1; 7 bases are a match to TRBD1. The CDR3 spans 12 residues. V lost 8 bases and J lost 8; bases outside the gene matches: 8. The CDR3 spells CASGLQTGEAFF. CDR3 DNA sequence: TGTGCCAGCGGTCTCCAGACAGGGGAAGCTTTCTTT.

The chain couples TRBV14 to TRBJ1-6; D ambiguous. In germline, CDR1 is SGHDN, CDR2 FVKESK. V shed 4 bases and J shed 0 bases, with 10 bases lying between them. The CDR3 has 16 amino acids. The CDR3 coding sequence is TGTGCCAGCAGCCGACCCACGGGCTCCTATAATTCACCCCTCCACTTT. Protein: CASSRPTGSYNSPLHF.

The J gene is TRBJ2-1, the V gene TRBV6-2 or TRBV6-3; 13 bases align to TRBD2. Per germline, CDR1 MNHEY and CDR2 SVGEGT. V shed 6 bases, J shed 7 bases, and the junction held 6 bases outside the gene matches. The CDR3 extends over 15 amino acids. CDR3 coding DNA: TGTGCCAGCAGCATGGGACTAGCGGGGCGGAATGAGCAGTTCTTC. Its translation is CASSMGLAGRNEQFF.

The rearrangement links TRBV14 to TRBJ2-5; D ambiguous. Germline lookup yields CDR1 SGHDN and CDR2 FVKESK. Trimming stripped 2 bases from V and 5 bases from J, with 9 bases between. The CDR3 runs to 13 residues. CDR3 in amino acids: CASSQIPRETQYF. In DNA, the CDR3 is TGTGCCAGCAGCCAAATACCCCGGGAGACCCAGTACTTC.

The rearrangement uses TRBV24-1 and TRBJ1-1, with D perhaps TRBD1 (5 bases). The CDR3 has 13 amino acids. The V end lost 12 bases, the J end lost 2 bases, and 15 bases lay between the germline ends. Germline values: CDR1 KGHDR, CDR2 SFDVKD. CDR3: CASARDGNTEAFF. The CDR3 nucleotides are TGTGCCTCCGCCAGGGATGGAAACACTGAAGCTTTCTTT.

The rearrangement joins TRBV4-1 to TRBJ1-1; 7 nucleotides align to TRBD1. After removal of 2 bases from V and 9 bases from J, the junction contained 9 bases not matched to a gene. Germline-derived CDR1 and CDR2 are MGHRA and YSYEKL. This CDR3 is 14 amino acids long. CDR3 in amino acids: CASSQPGQDPQAFF. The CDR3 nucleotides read TGCGCCAGCAGCCAACCCGGACAGGACCCTCAAGCTTTCTTT.

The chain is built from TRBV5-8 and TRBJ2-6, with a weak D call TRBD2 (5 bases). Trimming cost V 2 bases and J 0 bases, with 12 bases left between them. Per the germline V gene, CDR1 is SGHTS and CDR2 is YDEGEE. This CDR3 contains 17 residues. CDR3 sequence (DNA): TGTGCCAGCAGCTTCAGGACTTCTTACTCTGGGGCCAACGTCCTGACTTTC. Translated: CASSFRTSYSGANVLTF.

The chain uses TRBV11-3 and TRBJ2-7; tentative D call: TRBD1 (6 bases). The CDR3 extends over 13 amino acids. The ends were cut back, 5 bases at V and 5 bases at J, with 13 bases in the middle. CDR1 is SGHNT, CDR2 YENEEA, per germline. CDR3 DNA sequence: TGTGCCAGCAGCACCATGGACAGTGACGAGCAGTACTTC. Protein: CASSTMDSDEQYF. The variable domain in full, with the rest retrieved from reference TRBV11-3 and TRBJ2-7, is EAGVVQSPRYKIIEKKQPVAFWCNPISGHNTLYWYLQNLGQGPELLIRYENEEAVDDSQLPKDRFSAERLKGVDSTLKIQPAELGDSAVYLCASSTMDSDEQYFGPGTRLTVT.